The 6 T cell receptor beta chains below were found in one sample sequenced in a study of blood T cells in healthy people across ages. Primers used in a second PCR of about 7 to 12 cycles were a sample-barcoded 5' primer and a J-beta primer mix. TCRdb itself ran the 5' RACE reads through MiXCR, one entry per CDR3 protein. The sample records some 1.5 million distinct CDR3 sequences, less than 45% being singletons. The sample consisted of blood. Source of these receptors: a woman aged 18-29 years in good health.

About this clonotype itself: Germline and junction disagree at one end, which may indicate a read error. DNA of the CDR3: TGTGCCAGCAGCTTATCCTCTGAGGCCAACGTCCTGACTTTC. This translates into CASSLSSEANVLTF. The V gene is TRBV7-9, the J gene TRBJ2-6; no clear D gene. Germline V gives CDR1 SEHNR, CDR2 FQNEAQ (reference sequence). This CDR3 is 14 amino acids long.

This rearrangement joins TRBV2 to TRBJ1-5; 9 bases match TRBD1. Germline V gene sequence: CDR1 SNHLY, CDR2 FYNNEI. V was clipped by 1 base and J by 4 bases; unmatched bases: 5. The CDR3 has 16 amino acids. CDR3 sequence reads: CASSEEGTGKNQPQHF. The DNA of the CDR3 is TGTGCCAGCAGTGAAGAAGGGACAGGGAAAAATCAGCCCCAGCATTTT.

The chain links TRBV10-3 to TRBJ2-1; 10 bases are shared with TRBD2. The germline V gene has CDR1 ENHRY and CDR2 SYGVKD. Trimming cost V 4 bases and J 6 bases; bases outside gene matches: 9. This CDR3 is 16 amino acids long. The CDR3 DNA is TGTGCCATCAGTGCATCGAAACTAGCGGGATTCAATGAGCAGTTCTTC. This translates into CAISASKLAGFNEQFF.

V and J are TRBV6-5 and TRBJ2-1; D is unclear. From germline, CDR1 is MNHEY and CDR2 SVGAGI. The CDR3 consists of 13 residues. V dropped 2 bases and J dropped 3 bases, with 5 bases sitting between them. DNA of the CDR3: TGTGCCAGCAGTTACAAAGACTACAATGAGCAGTTCTTC. This translates into CASSYKDYNEQFF.

This chain joins TRBV9 and TRBJ2-5; no reliable D call. This CDR3 is 14 amino acids long. Germline loops: CDR1 SGDLS, CDR2 YYNGEE. Deletions cut 0 bases from V and 11 bases from J, with 17 bases between. CDR3 in amino acids: CASSVEDVRSEQYF. CDR3 bases: TGTGCCAGCAGCGTAGAAGATGTACGAAGTGAGCAGTACTTC.

This clonotype has just a few counts. The J gene is TRBJ1-1, the V gene TRBV6-5; D not resolved. This CDR3 has 14 residues. V gave up 0 bases and J gave up 5 bases, with 10 bases separating them. Germline CDR1 is MNHEY and CDR2 is SVGAGI. As DNA, the CDR3 is TGTGCCAGCAGTTACTCAGGTCGTGGGACTGAAGCTTTCTTT. As protein: CASSYSGRGTEAFF.